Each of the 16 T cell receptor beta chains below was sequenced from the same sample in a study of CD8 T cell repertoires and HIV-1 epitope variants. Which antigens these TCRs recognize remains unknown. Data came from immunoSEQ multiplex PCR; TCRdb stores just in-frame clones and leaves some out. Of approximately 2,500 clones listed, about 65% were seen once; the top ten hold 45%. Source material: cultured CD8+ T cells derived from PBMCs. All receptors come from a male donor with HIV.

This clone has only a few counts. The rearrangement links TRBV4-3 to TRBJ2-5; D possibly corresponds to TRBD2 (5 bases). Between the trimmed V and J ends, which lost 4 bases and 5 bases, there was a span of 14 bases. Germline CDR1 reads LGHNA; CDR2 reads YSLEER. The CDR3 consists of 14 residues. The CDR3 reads CASSLDPRAETQYF. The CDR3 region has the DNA TGCGCCAGCAGCCTGGATCCGAGGGCGGAGACCCAGTACTTC.

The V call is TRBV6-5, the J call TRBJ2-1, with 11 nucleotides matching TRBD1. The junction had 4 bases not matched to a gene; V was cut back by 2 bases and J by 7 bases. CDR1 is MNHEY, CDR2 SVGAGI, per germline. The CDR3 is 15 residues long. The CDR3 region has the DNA TGTGCCAGCAGTTACGCGGACAGGGGGCGAAATGAGCAGTTCTTC. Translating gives CASSYADRGRNEQFF.

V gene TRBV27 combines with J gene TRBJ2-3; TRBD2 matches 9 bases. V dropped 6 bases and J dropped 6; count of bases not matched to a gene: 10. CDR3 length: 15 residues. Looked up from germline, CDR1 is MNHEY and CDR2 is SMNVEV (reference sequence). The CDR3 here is CASRSGRGGKDTQYF. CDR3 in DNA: TGTGCCAGCAGGTCCGGGCGGGGGGGTAAGGATACGCAGTATTTT.

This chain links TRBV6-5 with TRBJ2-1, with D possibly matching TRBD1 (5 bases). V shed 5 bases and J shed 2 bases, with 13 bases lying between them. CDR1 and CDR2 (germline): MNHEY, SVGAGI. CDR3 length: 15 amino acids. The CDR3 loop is CASSPDRTPYNEQFF. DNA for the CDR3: TGTGCCAGCAGTCCAGACAGAACTCCCTACAATGAGCAGTTCTTC.

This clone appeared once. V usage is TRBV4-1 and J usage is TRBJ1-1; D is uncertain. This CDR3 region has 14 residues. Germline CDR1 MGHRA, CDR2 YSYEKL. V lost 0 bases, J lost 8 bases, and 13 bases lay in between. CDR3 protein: CASSQEVPSREAFF. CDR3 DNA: TGCGCCAGCAGCCAAGAGGTCCCCTCCCGGGAAGCTTTCTTT.

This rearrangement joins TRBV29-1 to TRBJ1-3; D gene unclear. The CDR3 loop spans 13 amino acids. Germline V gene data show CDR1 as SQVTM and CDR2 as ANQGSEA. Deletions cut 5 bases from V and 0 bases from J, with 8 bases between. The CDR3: CSVTTVSGNTIYF. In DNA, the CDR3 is TGCAGCGTTACGACGGTCTCTGGAAACACCATATATTTT. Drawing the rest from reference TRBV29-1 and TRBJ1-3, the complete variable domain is SAVISQKPSRDICQRGTSLTIQCQVDSQVTMMFWYRQQPGQSLTLIATANQGSEATYESGFVIDKFPISRPNLTFSTLTVSNMSPEDSSIYLCSVTTVSGNTIYFGEGSWLTVV.

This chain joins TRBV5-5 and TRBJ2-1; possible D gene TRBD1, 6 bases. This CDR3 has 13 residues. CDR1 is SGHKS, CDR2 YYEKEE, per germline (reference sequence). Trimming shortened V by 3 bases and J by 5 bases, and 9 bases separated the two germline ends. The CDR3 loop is CASSSGTNNEQFF. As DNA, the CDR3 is TGTGCCAGCAGCTCCGGGACAAACAATGAGCAGTTCTTC.

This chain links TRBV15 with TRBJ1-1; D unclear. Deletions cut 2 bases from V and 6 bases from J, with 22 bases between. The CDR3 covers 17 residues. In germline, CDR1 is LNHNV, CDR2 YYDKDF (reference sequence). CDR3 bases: TGTGCCACCAGCAGAACACGCATCGGTCCGAGAAATTCTGAAGCTTTCTTT. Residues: CATSRTRIGPRNSEAFF.

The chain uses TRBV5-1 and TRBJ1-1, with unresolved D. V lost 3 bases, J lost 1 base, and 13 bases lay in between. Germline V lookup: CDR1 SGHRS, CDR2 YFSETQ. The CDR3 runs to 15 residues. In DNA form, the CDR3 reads TGCGCCAGCAGCTCGACGATGGCGGGGAACACTGAAGCTTTCTTT. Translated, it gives CASSSTMAGNTEAFF.

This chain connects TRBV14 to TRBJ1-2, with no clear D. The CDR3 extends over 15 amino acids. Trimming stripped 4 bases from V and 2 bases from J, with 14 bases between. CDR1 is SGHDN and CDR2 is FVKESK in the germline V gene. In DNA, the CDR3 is TGTGCCAGCAGCCCCATGGAGACCACGAACTATGGCTACACCTTC. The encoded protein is CASSPMETTNYGYTF. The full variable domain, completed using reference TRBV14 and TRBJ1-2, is EAGVTQFPSHSVIEKGQTVTLRCDPISGHDNLYWYRRVMGKEIKFLLHFVKESKQDESGMPNNRFLAERTGGTYSTLKVQPAELEDSGVYFCASSPMETTNYGYTFGSGTRLTVV.

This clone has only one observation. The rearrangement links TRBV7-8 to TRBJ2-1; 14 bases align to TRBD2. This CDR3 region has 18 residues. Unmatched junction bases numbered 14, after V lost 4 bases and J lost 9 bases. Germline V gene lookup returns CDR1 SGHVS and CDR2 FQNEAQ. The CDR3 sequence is CASSSGARGLAGVGEQFF. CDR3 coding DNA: TGTGCCAGCAGCTCCGGAGCCAGGGGACTAGCGGGAGTCGGTGAGCAGTTCTTC.

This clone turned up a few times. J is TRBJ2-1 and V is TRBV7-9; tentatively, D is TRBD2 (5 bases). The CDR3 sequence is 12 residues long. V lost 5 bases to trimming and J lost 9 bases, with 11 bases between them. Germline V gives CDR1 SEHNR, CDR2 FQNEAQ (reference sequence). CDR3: CASSRSGFEQFF. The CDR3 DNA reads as TGTGCCAGCAGCCGCTCGGGGTTTGAGCAGTTCTTC.

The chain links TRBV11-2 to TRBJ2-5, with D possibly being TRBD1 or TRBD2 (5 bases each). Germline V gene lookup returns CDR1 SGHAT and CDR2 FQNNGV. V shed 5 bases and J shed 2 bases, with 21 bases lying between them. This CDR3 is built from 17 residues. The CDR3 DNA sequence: TGTGCCAGCAGCGACACGGGACCGGACTGGCTACAAGAGACCCAGTACTTC. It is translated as CASSDTGPDWLQETQYF.

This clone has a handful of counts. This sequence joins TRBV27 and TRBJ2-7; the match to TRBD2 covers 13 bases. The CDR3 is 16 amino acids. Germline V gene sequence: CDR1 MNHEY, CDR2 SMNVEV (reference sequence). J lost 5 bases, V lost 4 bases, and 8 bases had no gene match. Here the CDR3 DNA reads TGTGCCAGCAGTTCATGGACTAGCGGGAGAAATCACGAGCAGTACTTC. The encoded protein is CASSSWTSGRNHEQYF.

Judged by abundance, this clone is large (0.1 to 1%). CDR3 nucleotides: TGTGCCAGCAGCCCAAGGGACAGTTCTAATGAAAAACTGTTTTTT. Translation gives CASSPRDSSNEKLFF. This chain connects TRBV9 to TRBJ1-4; TRBD1 agrees at 7 bases. Germline-derived CDR1 and CDR2 are SGDLS and YYNGEE. Trimming at V came to 4 bases and at J to 3 bases, leaving 6 bases not matched to a gene. The CDR3 is made up of 15 amino acids.

The CDR3 spells CASSPSDTYTEAFF. CDR3 nucleotides: TGTGCCAGCAGCCCCTCCGACACTTACACTGAAGCTTTCTTT. V gene TRBV27 combines with J gene TRBJ1-1, with D hard to call. Germline CDR1 is MNHEY and CDR2 is SMNVEV (reference sequence). V lost 6 bases, J lost 3 bases, and 14 bases lay in between. The CDR3 covers 14 residues.